The 4 T cell receptor beta chains below were found in one sample sequenced in a study of Graves' ophthalmopathy and Graves' hyperthyroidism. Scientists amplified the TCR beta CDR3 regions from RNA transcripts. The authors performed first-round RT-PCR with HTBI primers and then a second-round multiplex PCR. From the multiplex PCR reads, TCRdb called clonotypes with MiXCR, one entry per CDR3 protein. The sample lists 340,000 or so distinct CDR3 sequences, roughly a sixth occurring once. The sequencing sample was made of peripheral blood. These receptors were taken from an adult man with Graves' ophthalmopathy.

There are many counts of this clonotype. The V gene is TRBV7-8, the J gene TRBJ2-4; 8 nucleotides match TRBD1. CDR3 size: 16 residues. V gave up 1 base and J gave up 2 bases; unmatched junction bases: 4. Germline CDR1 and CDR2: SGHVS and FQNEAQ. The CDR3 loop is CASSLGQGATKNIQYF. The CDR3 nucleotides read TGTGCCAGCAGCTTAGGGCAGGGGGCGACCAAAAACATTCAGTACTTC.

This clonotype was detected ten times or more. J is TRBJ1-1 and V is TRBV12-3 or TRBV12-4, with TRBD1 matching over 8 bases. The CDR3 sequence is 17 residues long. J gave up 3 bases and V 6 bases, and 15 bases lay outside the gene matches. CDR3 sequence (DNA): TGTGCCAGCAGAAGAACAGGGGGAGGGCGCGACGACACTGAAGCTTTCTTT. This sequence encodes CASRRTGGGRDDTEAFF.

In its sample, this clonotype was seen many times. The J gene is TRBJ1-5, the V gene TRBV20-1, with TRBD1 as a possible D gene (6 bases). The length of the CDR3 is 15 residues. Between the trimmed V and J ends, which lost 5 bases and 0 bases, there was a span of 14 bases. The germline CDR1 and CDR2 sequences are DFQATT and SNEGSKA (reference sequence). The CDR3 reads CSAFPGVGSNQPQHF. The CDR3 DNA sequence: TGCAGTGCTTTTCCAGGGGTGGGTAGCAATCAGCCCCAGCATTTT.

The chain employs TRBV11-2 and TRBJ2-2; TRBD1 aligns across 10 bases. V lost 4 bases and J lost 3; bases outside the gene matches: 11. From germline, CDR1 is SGHAT and CDR2 FQNNGV. The CDR3 extends over 18 amino acids. Here the CDR3 DNA reads TGTGCCAGCAGCTCCCAGACAGGGGGCTCGGGGGACACCGGGGAGCTGTTTTTT. Translating it yields CASSSQTGGSGDTGELFF.